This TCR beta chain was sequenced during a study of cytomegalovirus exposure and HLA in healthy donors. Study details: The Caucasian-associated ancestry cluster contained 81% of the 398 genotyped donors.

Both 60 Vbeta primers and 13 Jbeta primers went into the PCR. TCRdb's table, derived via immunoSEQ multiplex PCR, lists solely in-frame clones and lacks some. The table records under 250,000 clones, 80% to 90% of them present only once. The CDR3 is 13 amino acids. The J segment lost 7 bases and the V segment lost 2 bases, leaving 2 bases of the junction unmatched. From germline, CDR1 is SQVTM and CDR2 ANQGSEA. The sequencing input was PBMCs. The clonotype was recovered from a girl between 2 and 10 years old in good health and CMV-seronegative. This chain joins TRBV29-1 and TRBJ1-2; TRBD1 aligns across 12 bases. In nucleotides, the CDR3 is TGCAGCGTTGAAATGGGACAGGGGGCTGGCTACACCTTC. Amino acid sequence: CSVEMGQGAGYTF.